Presented here are 13 T cell receptor beta chains from one specimen sequenced in a study of T cell changes during pregnancy in multiple sclerosis. TCRdb's table, derived via immunoSEQ multiplex PCR, lists solely in-frame clones and lacks some. The sample has 90,000 to 95,000 clones; approximately 90% are singletons. The input for sequencing was peripheral blood, taken before pregnancy. The receptors come from a female donor with multiple sclerosis, enrolled in a pregnancy study.

In its sample, this clone was seen once. This chain links TRBV20-1 with TRBJ1-2; the D is unclear. The V end lost 3 bases, the J end lost 5 bases, and 7 bases lay between the germline ends. The CDR3 runs to 11 residues. Per the germline V gene, CDR1 is DFQATT and CDR2 is SNEGSKA (reference sequence). The CDR3 bases are TGCAGTGCTAGTGGGCCTTATGGCTACACCTTC. It translates to CSASGPYGYTF.

This clone was seen a single time. The chain has TRBV12-5 and TRBJ2-5; TRBD1 aligns across 8 bases. Germline assignment: CDR1 LGHNT and CDR2 FRNRAP. CDR3 length: 15 residues. V dropped 1 base and J dropped 0; count of bases not matched to a gene: 1. In DNA, the CDR3 is TGTGCTAGTGGTTTGGGGGACAGGAACCAAGAGACCCAGTACTTC. It yields the protein CASGLGDRNQETQYF.

The V and J genes are TRBV5-1 and TRBJ2-3, with a weak D call TRBD2 (6 bases). The ends were cut back, 5 bases at V and 2 bases at J, with 18 bases in the middle. Germline V gives CDR1 SGHRS, CDR2 YFSETQ. This CDR3 contains 16 residues. CDR3 DNA sequence: TGCGCCAGCAGACTTCTTGGGGGGTCTACCACAGATACGCAGTATTTT. Translated: CASRLLGGSTTDTQYF. The full variable domain, its missing parts supplied by reference TRBV5-1 and TRBJ2-3, is KAGVTQTPRYLIKTRGQQVTLSCSPISGHRSVSWYQQTPGQGLQFLFEYFSETQRNKGNFPGRFSGRQFSNSRSEMNVSTLELGDSALYLCASRLLGGSTTDTQYFGPGTRLTVL.

The V gene is TRBV7-3, the J gene TRBJ1-3; the match to TRBD1 covers 7 bases. The CDR3 covers 18 residues. Germline assignment: CDR1 SGHTA and CDR2 FQGTGA. The J segment lost 0 bases and the V segment lost 2 bases, leaving 10 bases of the junction unmatched. The CDR3 spells CASSLGPRGLPSGNTIYF. Written as DNA, the CDR3 is TGTGCCAGCAGCTTAGGGCCAAGGGGGCTGCCCTCTGGAAACACCATATATTTT.

The CDR3 bases are TGTGCCAGTAGTCTGGGCGGGTATACGCTCTACGAGCAGTACTTC. Its protein is CASSLGGYTLYEQYF. The chain uses TRBV19 and TRBJ2-7, with a tentative D call TRBD2 (5 bases). This CDR3 is built from 15 residues. Germline V gene sequence: CDR1 LNHDA, CDR2 SQIVND (reference sequence). Trimming cost V 5 bases and J 3 bases, with 17 bases left between them.

The chain employs TRBV6-5 and TRBJ1-1, with 7 bases fitting TRBD1. This CDR3 contains 13 residues. V lost 2 bases, J lost 7 bases, and 4 bases stayed unmatched. Germline-derived CDR1 and CDR2 are MNHEY and SVGAGI. CDR3 region: CASSYPGQVEAFF. DNA for the CDR3: TGTGCCAGCAGTTACCCCGGACAGGTTGAAGCTTTCTTT.

The V and J genes are TRBV7-2 and TRBJ2-7, with TRBD2 matching over 7 bases. The CDR3 totals 17 residues. The germline gives CDR1 SGHTA, CDR2 FQGNSA. V shed 1 base and J 2 bases; nucleotides not matched to a gene: 11. CDR3 loop: CASSLVAGGRLPYEQYF. The CDR3 DNA reads as TGTGCCAGCAGCTTAGTTGCCGGGGGGAGGTTACCCTACGAGCAGTACTTC.

The chain links TRBV2 to TRBJ2-1; no clear D gene. The CDR3 runs to 12 residues. In germline, CDR1 is SNHLY, CDR2 FYNNEI. Trimming cost V 5 bases and J 4 bases, with 6 bases left between them. CDR3 coding DNA: TGTGCCAGCAGTTTCTTTTACAATGAGCAGTTCTTC. Amino acids: CASSFFYNEQFF. The whole variable domain, filled in from reference TRBV2 and TRBJ2-1, reads EPEVTQTPSHQVTQMGQEVILRCVPISNHLYFYWYRQILGQKVEFLVSFYNNEISEKSEIFDDQFSVERPDGSNFTLKIRSTKLEDSAMYFCASSFFYNEQFFGPGTRLTVL.

V is TRBV4-3 and J is TRBJ1-1; TRBD1 agrees at 9 bases. Germline V lookup: CDR1 LGHNA, CDR2 YSLEER. Trimming removed 3 bases from V and 7 bases from J; junction bases left unmatched: 9. The CDR3 runs 15 residues. CDR3 in amino acids: CASSHRDRASGEAFF. CDR3 nucleotide sequence: TGCGCCAGCAGCCATAGGGACAGGGCGAGTGGTGAAGCTTTCTTT.

The V and J genes are TRBV7-8 and TRBJ1-1; 8 bases agree with TRBD1. V lost 5 bases, J lost 3 bases, and 8 bases stayed unmatched. There are 15 residues in the CDR3. Germline assignment: CDR1 SGHVS and CDR2 FQNEAQ. This CDR3 is CASSQRTGHDTEAFF. The CDR3 DNA is TGTGCCAGCAGCCAGCGGACAGGGCATGACACTGAAGCTTTCTTT.

The V gene is TRBV18, the J gene TRBJ2-7; maybe TRBD2 (6 bases). Trimming took off 0 bases at V and 4 bases at J, with 13 bases between the two ends. The CDR3 extends over 15 amino acids. The V gene's germline CDR1 is KGHSH and CDR2 LQKENI. The CDR3 DNA sequence: TGTGCCAGCTCACCACCGCGGGGCCTTGGGTACGAGCAGTACTTC. Amino acid sequence: CASSPPRGLGYEQYF.

V and J are TRBV6-1 and TRBJ2-1, with D possibly being TRBD2 (7 bases). Germline V lookup: CDR1 MNHNS, CDR2 SASEGT. The length of the CDR3 is 15 residues. V was cut by 4 bases and J by 3 bases, with 13 bases left in between. The CDR3 loop reads CASSGGREIYNEQFF. For the CDR3, the DNA is TGTGCCAGCAGTGGGGGGCGGGAGATCTACAATGAGCAGTTCTTC.

J is TRBJ1-1 and V is TRBV4-3; unclear D gene. V shed 0 bases and J shed 1 base, with 9 bases lying between them. Germline V CDR1 and CDR2: LGHNA, YSLEER. The CDR3 runs 15 residues. The CDR3 nucleotides read TGCGCCAGCAGCCAAGATCGGGATTCGAACACTGAAGCTTTCTTT. Residues: CASSQDRDSNTEAFF.